A selection of T cell receptor beta chains follows, all from one sample in a study of cytomegalovirus exposure and HLA in healthy donors. Sequenced by immunoSEQ multiplex PCR; TCRdb stores in-frame clones only, minus some. Among about 150,000 clones listed, 75% to 90% were seen once. Source material: PBMCs. The receptors were sampled from a boy aged 2 to 10 in good health and CMV-seronegative. The CDR3 runs from the conserved cysteine through the conserved F or W.

CDR3	V	J
CASSYESPHNEQFF	TRBV6-1	TRBJ2-1
CASSVQGPDTQYF	TRBV5-6	TRBJ2-3
CASTIAGLECQIKNTEAFF	TRBV14	TRBJ1-1
CASSLRGVMNTEAFF	TRBV27	TRBJ1-1
CASSPRGPSGETQYF	TRBV7-2	TRBJ2-5
CASSLRLGYEQYF	TRBV5-1	TRBJ2-7
CASSLRGLGTDTQYF	TRBV5-1	TRBJ2-3
CASMDWEETQYF	TRBV2	TRBJ2-5
CSVEILTGVTDTQYF	TRBV29-1	TRBJ2-3
CARRTDRDRNEKLFF	TRBV6-5	TRBJ1-4
CASRRGGGNQPQHF	TRBV6-5	TRBJ1-5
CAITNTGASSGNTIYF	TRBV28	TRBJ1-3